Ten or more counts support the clone carrying this T cell receptor beta chain. Its antigen remains unknown. The entry originates in a study of early T cells in non-severe SARS-CoV-2 infection. Overall study: From unsorted whole blood, bulk RNA was sequenced, and the chains remained unpaired. Study findings and constraints: There was a bias toward anti-spike CD8 responses in VDJdb matching, which missed private and CD4 specificities.

V was clipped by 5 bases and J by 5 bases; unmatched bases: 7. The CDR3 spans 15 residues. The germline gives CDR1 SGHNT, CDR2 YENEEA. The TCR library protocol attached unique molecular identifiers to the individual cDNA molecules. TCRdb processed the 5' RACE reads anew with MiXCR; each CDR3 protein has one entry. The sample yields approximately 69,000 distinct CDR3 sequences, approximately 10% seen once. V gene TRBV11-3 combines with J gene TRBJ2-3; 10 bases align to TRBD2. This specimen was whole blood, taken at baseline. The TCR sequence derives from an adult who was a healthcare worker with PCR-confirmed SARS-CoV-2 infection or an uninfected control (not recorded which). The CDR3 coding sequence is TGTGCCAGCAGCGGTCGTAGCGGGAGGCAAGATACGCAGTATTTT. It translates to CASSGRSGRQDTQYF.